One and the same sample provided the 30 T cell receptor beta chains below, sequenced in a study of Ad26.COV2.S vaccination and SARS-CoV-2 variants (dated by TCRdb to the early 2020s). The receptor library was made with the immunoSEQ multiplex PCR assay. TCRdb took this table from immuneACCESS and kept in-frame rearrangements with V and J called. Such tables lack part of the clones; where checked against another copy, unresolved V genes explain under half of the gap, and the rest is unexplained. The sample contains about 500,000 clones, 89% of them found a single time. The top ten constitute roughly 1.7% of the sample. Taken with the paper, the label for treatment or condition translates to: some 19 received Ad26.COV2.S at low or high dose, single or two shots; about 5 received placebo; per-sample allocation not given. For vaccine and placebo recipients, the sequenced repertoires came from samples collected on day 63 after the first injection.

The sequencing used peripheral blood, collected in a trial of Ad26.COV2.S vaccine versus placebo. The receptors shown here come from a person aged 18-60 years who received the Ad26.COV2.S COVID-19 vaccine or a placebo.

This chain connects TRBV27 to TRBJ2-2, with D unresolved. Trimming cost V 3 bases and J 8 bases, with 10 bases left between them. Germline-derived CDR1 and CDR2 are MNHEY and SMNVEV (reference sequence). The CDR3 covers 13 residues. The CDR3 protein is CASSFGVVGELFF. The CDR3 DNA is TGTGCCAGCAGTTTTGGAGTGGTAGGGGAGCTGTTTTTT.

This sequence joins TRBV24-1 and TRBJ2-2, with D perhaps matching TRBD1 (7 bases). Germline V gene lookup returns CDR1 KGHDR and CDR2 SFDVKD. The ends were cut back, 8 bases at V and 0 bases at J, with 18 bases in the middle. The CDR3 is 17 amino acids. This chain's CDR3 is CATTSSRGATNTGELFF. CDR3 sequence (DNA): TGTGCCACCACCTCGAGCAGGGGGGCGACGAACACCGGGGAGCTGTTTTTT.

CDR3 bases: TGTGCCAGCAGCCAGGGGACTAGCGGGAGTTCCTACAATGAGCAGTTCTTC. Translated: CASSQGTSGSSYNEQFF. This chain uses TRBV4-2 with TRBJ2-1, with 14 bases fitting TRBD2. Germline V gene lookup returns CDR1 LGHNA and CDR2 YNFKEQ. V lost 3 bases, J lost 1 base, and 2 bases stayed unmatched. The CDR3 has 17 residues.

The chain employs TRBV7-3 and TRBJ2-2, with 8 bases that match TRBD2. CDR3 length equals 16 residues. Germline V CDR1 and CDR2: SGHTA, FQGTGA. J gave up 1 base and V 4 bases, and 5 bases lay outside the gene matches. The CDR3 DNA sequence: TGTGCCAGCAGCTCCGGGACTAGGGGGAACACCGGGGAGCTGTTTTTT. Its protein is CASSSGTRGNTGELFF.

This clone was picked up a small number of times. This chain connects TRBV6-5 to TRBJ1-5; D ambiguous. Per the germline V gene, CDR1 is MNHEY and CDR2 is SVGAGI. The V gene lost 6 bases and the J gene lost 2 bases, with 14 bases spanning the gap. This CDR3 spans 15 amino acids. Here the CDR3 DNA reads TGTGCCAGCAGAGCGTCACGCTGGCGCAATCAGCCCCAGCATTTT. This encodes CASRASRWRNQPQHF.

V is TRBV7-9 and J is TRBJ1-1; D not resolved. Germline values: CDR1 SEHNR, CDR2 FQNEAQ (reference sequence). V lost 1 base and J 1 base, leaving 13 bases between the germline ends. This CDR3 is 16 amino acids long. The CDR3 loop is CASSLGLGPRNTEAFF. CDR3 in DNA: TGTGCCAGCAGCTTAGGTCTGGGTCCGAGGAACACTGAAGCTTTCTTT. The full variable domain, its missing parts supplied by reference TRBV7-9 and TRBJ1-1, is DTGVSQNPRHKITKRGQNVTFRCDPISEHNRLYWYRQTLGQGPEFLTYFQNEAQLEKSRLLSDRFSAERPKGSFSTLEIQRTEQGDSAMYLCASSLGLGPRNTEAFFGQGTRLTVV.

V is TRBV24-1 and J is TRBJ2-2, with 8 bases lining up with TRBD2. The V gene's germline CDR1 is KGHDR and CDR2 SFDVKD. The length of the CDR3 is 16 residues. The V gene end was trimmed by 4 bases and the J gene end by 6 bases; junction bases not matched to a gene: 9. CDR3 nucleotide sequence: TGTGCCACCAGTGACCCGGGACTAGTCTCGGCCGGGGAGCTGTTTTTT. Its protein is CATSDPGLVSAGELFF.

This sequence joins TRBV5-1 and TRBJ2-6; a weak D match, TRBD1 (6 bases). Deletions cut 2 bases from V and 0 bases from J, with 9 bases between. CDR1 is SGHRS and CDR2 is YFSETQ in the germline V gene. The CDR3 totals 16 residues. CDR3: CASSLTGISGANVLTF. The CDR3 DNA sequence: TGCGCCAGCAGCTTAACAGGGATCTCTGGGGCCAACGTCCTGACTTTC.

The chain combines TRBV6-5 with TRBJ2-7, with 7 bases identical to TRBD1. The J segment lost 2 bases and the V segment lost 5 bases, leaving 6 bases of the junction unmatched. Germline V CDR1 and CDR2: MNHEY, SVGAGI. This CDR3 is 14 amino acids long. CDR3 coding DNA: TGTGCCAGCAGTCTCGACAGGGCCCCCTACGAGCAGTACTTC. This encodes CASSLDRAPYEQYF.

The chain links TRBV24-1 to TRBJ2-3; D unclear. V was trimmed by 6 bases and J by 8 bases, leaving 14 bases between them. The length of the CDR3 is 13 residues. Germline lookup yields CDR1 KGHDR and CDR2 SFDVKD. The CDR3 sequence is CATSRAVPGTQYF. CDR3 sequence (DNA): TGTGCCACCAGTAGGGCCGTTCCCGGTACGCAGTATTTT.

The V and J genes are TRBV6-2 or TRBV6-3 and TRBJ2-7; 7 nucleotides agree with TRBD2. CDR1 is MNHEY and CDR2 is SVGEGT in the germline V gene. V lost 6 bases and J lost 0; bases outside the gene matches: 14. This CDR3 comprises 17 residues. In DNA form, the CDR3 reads TGTGCCAGCAGCCCCCCCCCTAGCGGACACACCTCCTACGAGCAGTACTTC. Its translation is CASSPPPSGHTSYEQYF.

The CDR3 here is CASSVLAHYNEQFF. The CDR3 DNA sequence: TGTGCCAGCTCGGTCCTAGCGCACTACAATGAGCAGTTCTTC. The rearrangement uses TRBV27 and TRBJ2-1; D is perhaps TRBD2 (6 bases). The CDR3 runs to 14 residues. Trimming took 8 bases from V and 3 from J, leaving 14 bases between them. CDR1 is MNHEY and CDR2 is SMNVEV in the germline V gene (reference sequence).

CDR3 sequence: CASSPKGENEETQYF. The CDR3 DNA reads as TGTGCCAGCTCACCAAAAGGGGAAAACGAGGAGACCCAGTACTTC. The V gene is TRBV18, the J gene TRBJ2-5; possible D gene TRBD1, 5 bases. V dropped 2 bases and J dropped 5 bases, with 15 bases sitting between them. Germline values: CDR1 KGHSH, CDR2 LQKENI. The CDR3 spans 15 residues.

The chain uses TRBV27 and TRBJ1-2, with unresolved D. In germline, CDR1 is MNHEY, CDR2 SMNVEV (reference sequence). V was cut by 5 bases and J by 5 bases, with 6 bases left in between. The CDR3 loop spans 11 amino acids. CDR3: CASSRGYGYTF. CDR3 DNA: TGTGCCAGCAGTCGGGGATATGGCTACACCTTC.

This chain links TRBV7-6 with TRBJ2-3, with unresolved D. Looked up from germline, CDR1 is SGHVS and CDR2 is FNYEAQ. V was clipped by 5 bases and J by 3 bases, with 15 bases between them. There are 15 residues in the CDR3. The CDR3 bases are TGTGCCAGCAGCGCATCGTCCGCGACGACAGATACGCAGTATTTT. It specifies CASSASSATTDTQYF.

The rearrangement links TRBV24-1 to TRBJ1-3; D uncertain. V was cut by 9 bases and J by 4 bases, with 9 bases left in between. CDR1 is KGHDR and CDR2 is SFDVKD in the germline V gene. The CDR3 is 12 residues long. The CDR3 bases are TGTGCCACCCACGACCGGGGAAACACCATATATTTT. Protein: CATHDRGNTIYF.

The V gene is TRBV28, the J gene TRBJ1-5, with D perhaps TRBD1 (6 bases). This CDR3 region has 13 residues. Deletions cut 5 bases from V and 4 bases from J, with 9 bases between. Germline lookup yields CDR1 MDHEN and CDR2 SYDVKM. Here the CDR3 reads CASSTGWNQPQHF. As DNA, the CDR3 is TGTGCCAGCAGTACAGGGTGGAATCAGCCCCAGCATTTT.

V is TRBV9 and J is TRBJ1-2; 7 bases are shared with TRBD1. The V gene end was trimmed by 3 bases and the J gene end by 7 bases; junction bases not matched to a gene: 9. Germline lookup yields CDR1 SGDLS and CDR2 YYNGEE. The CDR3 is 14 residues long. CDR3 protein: CASSASQTGSGYTF. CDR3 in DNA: TGTGCCAGCAGCGCCTCACAGACAGGGAGTGGCTACACCTTC. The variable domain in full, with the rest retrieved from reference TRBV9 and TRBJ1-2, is DSGVTQTPKHLITATGQRVTLRCSPRSGDLSVYWYQQSLDQGLQFLIQYYNGEERAKGNILERFSAQQFPDLHSELNLSSLELGDSALYFCASSASQTGSGYTFGSGTRLTVV.

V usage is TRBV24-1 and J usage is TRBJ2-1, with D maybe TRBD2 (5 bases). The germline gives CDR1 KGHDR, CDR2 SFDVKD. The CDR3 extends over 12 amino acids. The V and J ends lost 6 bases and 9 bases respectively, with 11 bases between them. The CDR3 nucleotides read TGTGCCACCAGTCGGGATTTGGGTGAGCAGTTCTTC. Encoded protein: CATSRDLGEQFF.

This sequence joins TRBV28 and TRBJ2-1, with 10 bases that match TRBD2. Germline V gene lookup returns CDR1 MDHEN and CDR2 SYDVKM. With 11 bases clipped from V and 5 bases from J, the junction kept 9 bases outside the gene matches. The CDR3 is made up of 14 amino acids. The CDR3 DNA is TGTGCCGCAGGGTGGGGGACTAGCGACAATGAGCAGTTCTTC. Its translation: CAAGWGTSDNEQFF.

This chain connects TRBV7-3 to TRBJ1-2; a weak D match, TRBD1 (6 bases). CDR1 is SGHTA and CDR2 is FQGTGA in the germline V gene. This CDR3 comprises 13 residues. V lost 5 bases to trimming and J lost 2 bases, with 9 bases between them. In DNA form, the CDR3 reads TGTGCCAGCAGCCCTACAGGGAACTATGGCTACACCTTC. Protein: CASSPTGNYGYTF. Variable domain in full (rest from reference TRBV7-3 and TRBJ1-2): GAGVSQTPSNKVTEKGKYVELRCDPISGHTALYWYRQSLGQGPEFLIYFQGTGAADDSGLPNDRFFAVRPEGSVSTLKIQRTERGDSAVYLCASSPTGNYGYTFGSGTRLTVV.

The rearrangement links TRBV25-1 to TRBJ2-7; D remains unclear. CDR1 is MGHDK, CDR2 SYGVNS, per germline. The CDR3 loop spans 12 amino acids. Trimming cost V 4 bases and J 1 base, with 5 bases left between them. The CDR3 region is CASSVGSYEQYF. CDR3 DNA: TGTGCCAGCAGTGTAGGGTCCTACGAGCAGTACTTC.

CDR3: CAWSVLSGTDTQYF. The CDR3 nucleotides read TGTGCCTGGAGTGTACTATCGGGCACAGATACGCAGTATTTT. The gene calls are TRBV30 and TRBJ2-3; D gene uncertain. The CDR3 runs 14 residues. Between the trimmed V and J ends, which lost 0 bases and 1 base, there was a span of 8 bases. The V gene's germline CDR1 is GTSNPN and CDR2 SVGIG (reference sequence).

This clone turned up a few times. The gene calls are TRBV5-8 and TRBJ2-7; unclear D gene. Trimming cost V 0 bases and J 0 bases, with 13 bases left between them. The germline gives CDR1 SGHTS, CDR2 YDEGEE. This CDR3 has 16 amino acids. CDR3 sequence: CASSLVPKGNSYEQYF. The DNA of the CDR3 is TGTGCCAGCAGCTTGGTCCCCAAAGGGAACTCCTACGAGCAGTACTTC.

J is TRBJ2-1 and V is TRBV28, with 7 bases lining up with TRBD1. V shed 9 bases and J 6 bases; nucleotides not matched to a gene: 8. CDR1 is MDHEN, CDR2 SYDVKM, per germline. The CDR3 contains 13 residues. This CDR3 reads CASNTQGINEQFF. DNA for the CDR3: TGTGCCAGTAATACACAGGGGATCAATGAGCAGTTCTTC.

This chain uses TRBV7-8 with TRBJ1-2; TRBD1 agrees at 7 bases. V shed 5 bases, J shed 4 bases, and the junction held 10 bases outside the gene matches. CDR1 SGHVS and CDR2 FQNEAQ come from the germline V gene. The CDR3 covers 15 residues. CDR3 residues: CASSPRTGQVYGYTF. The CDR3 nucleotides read TGTGCCAGCAGCCCCCGGACAGGCCAGGTCTATGGCTACACCTTC. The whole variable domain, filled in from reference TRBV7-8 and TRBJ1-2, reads GAGVSQSPRYKVAKRGQDVALRCDPISGHVSLFWYQQALGQGPEFLTYFQNEAQLDKSGLPSDRFFAERPEGSVSTLKIQRTQQEDSAVYLCASSPRTGQVYGYTFGSGTRLTVV.

The CDR3 DNA sequence: TGCGCCAGCAGCTTGGATTTAGCGGGGGGCACAGATACGCAGTATTTT. This encodes CASSLDLAGGTDTQYF. The genes are TRBV5-1 and TRBJ2-3, with TRBD2 identical over 9 bases. The CDR3 runs 16 residues. From germline, CDR1 is SGHRS and CDR2 YFSETQ. V shed 0 bases and J 1 base; nucleotides not matched to a gene: 3.

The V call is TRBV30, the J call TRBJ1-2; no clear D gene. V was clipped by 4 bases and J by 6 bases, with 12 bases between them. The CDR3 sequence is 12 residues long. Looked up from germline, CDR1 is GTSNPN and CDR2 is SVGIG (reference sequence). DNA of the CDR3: TGTGCCTGGACCGCCACCATAGATGGCTACACCTTC. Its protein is CAWTATIDGYTF.

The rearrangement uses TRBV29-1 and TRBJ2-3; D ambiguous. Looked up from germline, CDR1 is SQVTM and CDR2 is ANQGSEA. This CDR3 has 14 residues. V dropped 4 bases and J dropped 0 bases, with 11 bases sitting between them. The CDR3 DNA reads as TGCAGCGTTGGGCTCTTCGTCAGCACAGATACGCAGTATTTT. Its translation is CSVGLFVSTDTQYF.

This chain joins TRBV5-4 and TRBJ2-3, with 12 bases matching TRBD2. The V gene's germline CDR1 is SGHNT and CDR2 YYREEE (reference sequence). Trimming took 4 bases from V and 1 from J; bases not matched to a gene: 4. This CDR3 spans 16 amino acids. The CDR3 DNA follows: TGTGCCAGCAGCGCCAGACTAGCGGGAGGCACAGATACGCAGTATTTT. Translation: CASSARLAGGTDTQYF.